The clone carrying this T cell receptor beta chain was found many times. Its antigen is unidentified. One entry per CDR3 protein results from TCRdb running MiXCR on the 5' RACE reads. The table includes around 300,000 distinct CDR3 sequences, under 9% detected once. The data originate from a study of identical twins. Study-wide results and limits: Beta out-of-frame sequences showed weaker excess sharing between twins. Beta clonotypes that were abundant in cord blood contained fewer insertions, a pattern absent from memory repertoires.

The V gene's germline CDR1 is SEHNR and CDR2 FQNEAQ (reference sequence). The J segment lost 4 bases and the V segment lost 5 bases, leaving 8 bases of the junction unmatched. The CDR3 has 17 amino acids. The data were also submitted as part of a second study, on yellow fever vaccine responses in identical twins.

This receptor was identified in a woman between 18 and 29 years old in good health. The chain uses TRBV7-9 and TRBJ2-7, with 16 bases fitting TRBD2. The sample was memory (CD45RO+) T cells sorted from blood. The CDR3 DNA follows: TGTGCCAGCAGCCCGGGGACTAGCGGGAGGGCAAGGTACGAGCAGTACTTC. This translates into CASSPGTSGRARYEQYF.